Below, 23 T cell receptor beta chains from the same sample are listed, as sequenced in a study of blood T cell repertoires in COVID-19. Clones were read by immunoSEQ multiplex PCR, and TCRdb kept only the in-frame ones, dropping some. The sample lists about 160,000 clones; just under 85% were seen once. The material sequenced was peripheral blood. The source of these receptors is a woman of 80 years or more with acute or convalescent COVID-19.

This rearrangement joins TRBV5-6 to TRBJ1-2; 8 bases are shared with TRBD1. CDR1 and CDR2 (germline): SGHDT, YYEEEE. Trimming took 4 bases from V and 1 from J; bases not matched to a gene: 9. The CDR3 consists of 16 residues. The CDR3 DNA reads as TGTGCCAGCAGCGCCGGGACAGGAGCGCTTAACTATGGCTACACCTTC. Protein product: CASSAGTGALNYGYTF.

This clone was picked up one time. This CDR3 is CASRPQVGPEKLFF. The CDR3 DNA follows: TGTGCCAGCAGACCGCAGGTGGGGCCCGAAAAACTGTTTTTT. The genes are TRBV5-4 and TRBJ1-4, with D perhaps TRBD1 (5 bases). V dropped 5 bases and J dropped 8 bases, with 16 bases sitting between them. CDR3 length equals 14 residues. CDR1 is SGHNT, CDR2 YYREEE, per germline (reference sequence). Full variable domain (remainder filled in from reference TRBV5-4 and TRBJ1-4): ETGVTQSPTHLIKTRGQQVTLRCSSQSGHNTVSWYQQALGQGPQFIFQYYREEENGRGNFPPRFSGLQFPNYSSELNVNALELDDSALYLCASRPQVGPEKLFFGSGTQLSVL.

V usage is TRBV7-2 and J usage is TRBJ2-7; 9 nucleotides agree with TRBD1. The CDR3 covers 14 residues. V lost 4 bases to trimming and J lost 2 bases; unmatched junction nucleotides: 3. Germline loops: CDR1 SGHTA, CDR2 FQGNSA. The CDR3: CASSSWTGAYEQYF. The CDR3, as DNA: TGTGCCAGCAGCTCCTGGACAGGGGCCTACGAGCAGTACTTC.

V gene TRBV21-1 combines with J gene TRBJ2-7; TRBD2, as called in the table, went unchecked against the DNA. TRBV21-1 is a listed pseudogene. This CDR3 has 13 residues. Written as DNA, the CDR3 is TGTGCCAGCAGGAGCGGGAGAAGCTACGAGCAGTACTTC. Its translation is CASRSGRSYEQYF.

This chain uses TRBV19 with TRBJ2-7, with D perhaps matching TRBD1 (5 bases). The CDR3 consists of 13 residues. V was shortened by 7 bases and J by 0 bases, with 10 bases between the two germline ends. CDR1 and CDR2 (germline): LNHDA, SQIVND (reference sequence). The CDR3 nucleotides are TGTGCCAGTACGGCAGGGCGCTCCTACGAGCAGTACTTC. Its protein is CASTAGRSYEQYF. Drawing the rest from reference TRBV19 and TRBJ2-7, the complete variable domain is DGGITQSPKYLFRKEGQNVTLSCEQNLNHDAMYWYRQDPGQGLRLIYYSQIVNDFQKGDIAEGYSVSREKKESFPLTVTSAQKNPTAFYLCASTAGRSYEQYFGPGTRLTVT.

This clone was picked up one time. The V call is TRBV6-2 or TRBV6-3, the J call TRBJ2-7; 8 positions agree with TRBD1. CDR3 length: 16 residues. V shed 2 bases and J 2 bases; nucleotides not matched to a gene: 8. Germline CDR1 and CDR2: MNHEY and SVGEGT. The CDR3 here is CASSYATGALTYEQYF. The CDR3 DNA follows: TGTGCCAGCAGTTACGCGACAGGGGCCCTCACCTACGAGCAGTACTTC.

The V call is TRBV19, the J call TRBJ1-2; D is ambiguous. CDR1 is LNHDA and CDR2 is SQIVND in the germline V gene (reference sequence). V lost 9 bases and J lost 4, with 9 bases in between. The length of the CDR3 is 11 residues. CDR3 region: CASGRPYGYTF. In nucleotides, the CDR3 is TGTGCCAGCGGTCGTCCCTATGGCTACACCTTC.

The chain uses TRBV2 and TRBJ1-2; 7 nucleotides align to TRBD1. This CDR3 is 15 amino acids long. Trimming took 5 bases from V and 8 from J; bases not matched to a gene: 14. Germline V CDR1 and CDR2: SNHLY, FYNNEI. CDR3 DNA: TGTGCCAGCAGTCCGTCGAGACAGGGAGGAGACGGCTACACCTTC. It yields the protein CASSPSRQGGDGYTF.

The rearrangement links TRBV5-1 to TRBJ2-2; weak D call: TRBD1 (5 bases). The CDR3 covers 12 residues. V lost 3 bases, J lost 6 bases, and 6 bases lay in between. Germline assignment: CDR1 SGHRS and CDR2 YFSETQ. The CDR3 DNA reads TGCGCCAGCAGCTCGACAGCCGGGGAGCTGTTTTTT. This gives the protein CASSSTAGELFF.

This clone has just one count. This chain uses TRBV27 with TRBJ2-1; 7 bases match TRBD2. With 4 bases clipped from V and 7 bases from J, the junction kept 4 bases outside the gene matches. Germline V lookup: CDR1 MNHEY, CDR2 SMNVEV (reference sequence). The CDR3 runs 13 residues. In DNA form, the CDR3 reads TGTGCCAGCAGTTGGGGGGGGTCGAATGAGCAGTTCTTC. Protein: CASSWGGSNEQFF.

This sequence joins TRBV5-1 and TRBJ2-5, with 12 bases matching TRBD2. J was trimmed by 4 bases and V by 0 bases; bases with no gene match: 4. The CDR3 covers 16 residues. Germline lookup yields CDR1 SGHRS and CDR2 YFSETQ. CDR3: CASSLGSSGRGETQYF. The CDR3 DNA reads as TGCGCCAGCAGCTTGGGTTCTAGCGGGAGGGGAGAGACCCAGTACTTC.

This rearrangement joins TRBV7-2 to TRBJ2-2; TRBD2 agrees at 7 bases. This CDR3 is built from 15 residues. J lost 6 bases, V lost 1 base, and 5 bases had no gene match. The germline gives CDR1 SGHTA, CDR2 FQGNSA. The CDR3 nucleotides read TGTGCCAGCAGCTTAGTGGCGGGAGCGGCCGGGGAGCTGTTTTTT. It codes for CASSLVAGAAGELFF.

The chain recombines TRBV25-1 with TRBJ1-5; a weak D match, TRBD1 (6 bases). This CDR3 has 14 residues. Trimming shortened V by 2 bases and J by 6 bases, and 11 bases separated the two germline ends. Germline V gene lookup returns CDR1 MGHDK and CDR2 SYGVNS. DNA of the CDR3: TGTGCCAGCAGTGAACAGGGGATCCGTCAGCCCCAGCATTTT. Translation gives CASSEQGIRQPQHF. The full variable domain, in which reference TRBV25-1 and TRBJ1-5 provide the parts outside the CDR3, is EADIYQTPRYLVIGTGKKITLECSQTMGHDKMYWYQQDPGMELHLIHYSYGVNSTEKGDLSSESTVSRIRTEHFPLTLESARPSHTSQYLCASSEQGIRQPQHFGDGTRLSIL.

Remarks on this clone: One end of the junction is discordant with germline, which a read error may explain. The rearrangement links TRBV28 to TRBJ2-7, with 8 bases lining up with TRBD2. The CDR3 has 14 residues. CDR1 is MDHEN, CDR2 SYDVKM, per germline. CDR3: CASGFRGGTYEQYF. The CDR3 nucleotides are TGTGCCAGCGGTTTTCGGGGGGGGACCTACGAGCAGTACTTC.

J is TRBJ2-1 and V is TRBV7-9; 9 positions match TRBD2. V lost 3 bases and J lost 10; bases outside the gene matches: 10. The CDR3 is made up of 15 amino acids. The V gene's germline CDR1 is SEHNR and CDR2 FQNEAQ (reference sequence). CDR3 region: CASSFPAGGGWEQFF. CDR3 DNA sequence: TGTGCCAGCAGCTTCCCGGCGGGAGGGGGTTGGGAGCAGTTCTTC.

The chain is built from TRBV25-1 and TRBJ1-4; the match to TRBD1 covers 7 bases. The CDR3 contains 14 residues. Unmatched junction bases numbered 7, after V lost 7 bases and J lost 5 bases. CDR1 and CDR2 from the germline V gene are MGHDK and SYGVNS. This CDR3 is CASTPGQKNEKLFF. In DNA, the CDR3 is TGTGCCAGCACCCCGGGACAGAAAAATGAAAAACTGTTTTTT.

The V call is TRBV9, the J call TRBJ1-5, with D tentatively TRBD1 (6 bases). The CDR3 sequence is 14 residues long. Trimming pared 4 bases from V and 6 bases from J, leaving 14 bases between. Germline lookup yields CDR1 SGDLS and CDR2 YYNGEE. The CDR3 coding sequence is TGTGCCAGCAGCCCAGGGGCAGCAGGTCAGCCCCAGCATTTT. Residues: CASSPGAAGQPQHF.

V and J are TRBV4-3 and TRBJ2-1, with 7 bases identical to TRBD2. Per the germline V gene, CDR1 is LGHNA and CDR2 is YSLEER. The CDR3 covers 19 residues. V was clipped by 3 bases and J by 1 base; unmatched bases: 15. CDR3 amino acids: CASSHEWALGGSSYNEQFF. The CDR3 nucleotides are TGCGCCAGCAGCCATGAATGGGCCCTCGGGGGGAGTTCCTACAATGAGCAGTTCTTC.

This chain joins TRBV10-3 and TRBJ2-1; TRBD1 aligns across 9 bases. The CDR3 totals 13 residues. Germline loops: CDR1 ENHRY, CDR2 SYGVKD. V was clipped by 4 bases and J by 7 bases; unmatched bases: 2. The chain's CDR3 is CAISGQGVNEQFF. The CDR3 nucleotides read TGTGCCATCAGTGGACAGGGGGTGAATGAGCAGTTCTTC.

This clone was counted many times. The chain carries TRBV2 and TRBJ2-3; tentative D call: TRBD2 (7 bases). Germline-derived CDR1 and CDR2 are SNHLY and FYNNEI. CDR3 size: 15 residues. The V and J ends lost 7 bases and 1 base respectively, with 15 bases between them. DNA of the CDR3: TGTGCCAGCACCCCTGGGGGGGGCGGCACAGATACGCAGTATTTT. Translation gives CASTPGGGGTDTQYF. Looking up the rest from reference TRBV2 and TRBJ2-3 gives the full variable domain: EPEVTQTPSHQVTQMGQEVILRCVPISNHLYFYWYRQILGQKVEFLVSFYNNEISEKSEIFDDQFSVERPDGSNFTLKIRSTKLEDSAMYFCASTPGGGGTDTQYFGPGTRLTVL.

This clone was observed a few times. The genes are TRBV3-1 (or the pseudogene TRBV3-2) and TRBJ1-2, with TRBD1 identical over 8 bases. This CDR3 contains 16 residues. V lost 2 bases to trimming and J lost 6 bases; unmatched junction nucleotides: 11. The germline CDR1 and CDR2 sequences are LGHDT and YNNKEL (reference sequence). In DNA, the CDR3 is TGTGCCAGCAGCCAACGACTTATAGGACAGGGCCATGGCTACACCTTC. Translating gives CASSQRLIGQGHGYTF.

This clone appeared a single time. The gene calls are TRBV7-9 and TRBJ1-3, with D possibly matching TRBD1 (6 bases). The CDR3 spans 16 residues. Trimming removed 3 bases from V and 2 bases from J, with 14 bases in between. In germline, CDR1 is SEHNR, CDR2 FQNEAQ (reference sequence). Written as DNA, the CDR3 is TGTGCCAGCAGCTTTGGGCAGGGGCAGACTGGAAACACCATATATTTT. Its protein product is CASSFGQGQTGNTIYF.

This clone has a handful of counts. The chain links TRBV9 to TRBJ2-5, with TRBD2 matching 15 bases. The V gene's germline CDR1 is SGDLS and CDR2 YYNGEE. V trimming: 3 bases; J trimming: 5 bases; junction bases outside the gene matches: 5. The CDR3 contains 16 residues. Here the CDR3 reads CASSAGTSGRLETQYF. As DNA, the CDR3 is TGTGCCAGCAGCGCCGGGACTAGCGGGAGGCTGGAGACCCAGTACTTC.